This is a list of T cell receptor beta chains from one sample in a study of blood T cell repertoires in COVID-19. Here immunoSEQ multiplex PCR was the method, and the copy in TCRdb shows in-frame clones only, minus some. This table holds some 180,000 clones, 70% to 90% found once. Sequencing used peripheral blood. The receptors come from a man aged 55 to 69 with active or convalescent COVID-19. CDR3s include the opening cysteine and the closing phenylalanine or tryptophan. The order of the fields is D gene, J gene, V gene, clone size, CDR3 DNA, CDR3 protein. D genes are given only for firm matches. Expanded clones are given a class, and other clones once, few, many or no size at all.

d_gene: -
j_gene: TRBJ2-5
v_gene: TRBV6-2/TRBV6-3
abundance: -
CDR3nt: TGTGCCAGCAGTTACTCGAAGTACTCTACAGAGACCCAGTACTTC
CDR3aa: CASSYSKYSTETQYF

d_gene: -
j_gene: TRBJ2-5
v_gene: TRBV7-9
abundance: -
CDR3nt: TGTGCCAGCAGCTTACTATCACTTACAGGGCGACAAGAGACCCAGTACTTC
CDR3aa: CASSLLSLTGRQETQYF

d_gene: TRBD2
j_gene: TRBJ2-6
v_gene: TRBV12-5
abundance: -
CDR3nt: TGTGCTAGTGGTTTGGTACTTAGCGGGGGGGCCTCTGGGGCCAACGTCCTGACTTTC
CDR3aa: CASGLVLSGGASGANVLTF

d_gene: -
j_gene: TRBJ2-4
v_gene: TRBV7-3
abundance: -
CDR3nt: TGTGCCAGCAGCTTAGGCCCGGAGGACATTCAGTACTTC
CDR3aa: CASSLGPEDIQYF

d_gene: -
j_gene: TRBJ1-5
v_gene: TRBV23-1
abundance: -
CDR3nt: TGCGCCAGCAGTCAATCGAAGGGGGGGGAGAGCAATCAGCCCCAGCATTTT
CDR3aa: CASSQSKGGESNQPQHF

d_gene: -
j_gene: TRBJ2-4
v_gene: TRBV5-4
abundance: -
CDR3nt: TGTGCCAGCAGCTACGGGGGGCCCCTAGCCAAAAACATTCAGTACTTC
CDR3aa: CASSYGGPLAKNIQYF

d_gene: TRBD1
j_gene: TRBJ1-2
v_gene: TRBV5-1
abundance: once
CDR3nt: TGCGCCAGCAGCTTGGATGGATGGGGACAGGGTGTGGACAATGGCTACACCTTC
CDR3aa: CASSLDGWGQGVDNGYTF

d_gene: TRBD2
j_gene: TRBJ2-3
v_gene: TRBV7-3
abundance: -
CDR3nt: TGTGCCAGCAGCTCTGCGGGGGGGCCTGATACGCAGTATTTT
CDR3aa: CASSSAGGPDTQYF

d_gene: -
j_gene: TRBJ1-3
v_gene: TRBV18
abundance: -
CDR3nt: TGTGCCAGCTCACCACTCGACCCAGGGATAGGAAACACCATATATTTT
CDR3aa: CASSPLDPGIGNTIYF

d_gene: TRBD1
j_gene: TRBJ1-2
v_gene: TRBV5-4
abundance: -
CDR3nt: TGTGCCAGCAGTCCTGGACAGGGGCGAGGGCGAGACTATGGCTACACCTTC
CDR3aa: CASSPGQGRGRDYGYTF

d_gene: TRBD1
j_gene: TRBJ1-5
v_gene: TRBV5-4
abundance: -
CDR3nt: TGTGCCAGCAGCTTGGGGGACAGGTGCCCTCATCAGCCCCAGCATTTT
CDR3aa: CASSLGDRCPHQPQHF

d_gene: -
j_gene: TRBJ2-1
v_gene: TRBV29-1
abundance: -
CDR3nt: TGCAGCGTTGGGCGCGGGGATGAGCAGTTCTTC
CDR3aa: CSVGRGDEQFF